This T cell receptor (beta chain) was captured in a study of cytomegalovirus exposure and HLA in healthy donors. This CDR3 region has 14 residues. Germline V gene lookup returns CDR1 SNHLY and CDR2 FYNNEI. V was pared by 8 bases and J by 9 bases, with 11 bases of the junction left unmatched. Only in-frame clones appear in the TCRdb table, and some are missing; sequencing was by immunoSEQ multiplex PCR. In the table there are about 120,000 clones, 85% to 90% of which are singletons. The sample comprised PBMCs. The J gene is TRBJ2-1, the V gene TRBV2, with 9 bases lining up with TRBD1. This sequence was found in a woman between 18 and 30 years old in good health and CMV-seropositive. DNA of the CDR3: TGTGCCAGCTCCGGGACAGGGTCCCGAGGTGAGCAGTTCTTC. It specifies CASSGTGSRGEQFF.